A selection of T cell receptor beta chains follows, all from one sample in a study of T cells after yellow fever vaccination. MiXCR was run by TCRdb on the 5' RACE reads, yielding one entry per CDR3 protein. Of approximately 140,000 distinct CDR3 sequences listed, less than 9.5% were seen once; the top ten hold about 0.73%. The source material was CD4+ T cells sorted from PBMCs, sampled 5 days after the yellow fever booster vaccination. These receptor sequences come from a man aged 30 to 45 who received the YFV17D yellow fever vaccine. Each CDR3 is given with its conserved first and last residue. A D gene is named only where the DNA matches it firmly. Clone size, where shown, is once, few, many, or a class for clones that have expanded.

j_call	v_call	clone_size	d_call	cdr3_nt	cdr3_aa
TRBJ2-1	TRBV6-5	many	-	TGTGCCAGCAGTTACTCGATGGGGCCTGGTGAGCAGTTCTTC	CASSYSMGPGEQFF
TRBJ2-1	TRBV28	many	-	TGTGCCAGCAGTTTGTTCGAGAGGGAGCAGTTCTTC	CASSLFEREQFF
TRBJ2-2	TRBV5-4	-	-	TGTGCCAGCAGCCTTGGTGGCAGGGCAAACACCGGGGAGCTGTTTTTT	CASSLGGRANTGELFF
TRBJ2-5	TRBV7-2	few	-	TGTGCCAGCAGCCCGGGGACCGAGACCCAGTACTTC	CASSPGTETQYF
TRBJ1-1	TRBV10-3	many	-	TGTGCCACCATCGGACAAGGAAACACTGAAGCTTTCTTT	CATIGQGNTEAFF
TRBJ2-2	TRBV6-5	many	TRBD2	TGTGCCAGCAGTCACCTAGCGGCGAACACCGGGGAGCTGTTTTTT	CASSHLAANTGELFF
TRBJ2-1	TRBV5-1	many	-	TGCGCCAGCAGCTGGAGGGACAGCCGATCTTATCAGTTCTTC	CASSWRDSRSYQFF
TRBJ2-7	TRBV5-1	many	TRBD2	TGCGCCAGCAGCTTCGGTGGGACTAGCGGGAGATACGAGCAGTACTTC	CASSFGGTSGRYEQYF
TRBJ2-3	TRBV20-1	many	-	TGCAGTGCTAGAGGAAGGTCCCTAGGGACAGATACGCAGTATTTT	CSARGRSLGTDTQYF
TRBJ2-7	TRBV24-1	many	TRBD2	TGTGCCACCAGCCCCTTGGGGGGGGATGCCGACGAGCAGTACTTC	CATSPLGGDADEQYF
TRBJ2-7	TRBV20-1	many	-	TGCAGTGCTAGAGATCCCCTAGTCTACGAGCAGTACTTC	CSARDPLVYEQYF
TRBJ2-2	TRBV6-1	many	TRBD2	TGTGCCAGCAGTGGGGGTAGCGGGAGGGCCGACGGGGAGCTGTTTTTT	CASSGGSGRADGELFF
TRBJ2-1	TRBV7-2	many	TRBD1	TGTGCCAGCAGCCTCCAGGGGGCGGGTTACAATGAGCAGTTCTTC	CASSLQGAGYNEQFF
TRBJ2-2	TRBV24-1	many	TRBD2	TGTGCCACCAGTCCTAGCGGAGGGAACACCGGGGAGCTGTTTTTT	CATSPSGGNTGELFF
TRBJ2-5	TRBV12-3/TRBV12-4	many	-	TGTGCCAGCAGTTTATCACAGGGTCGTCGAGAGACCCAGTACTTC	CASSLSQGRRETQYF
TRBJ2-7	TRBV11-2	-	-	TGTGCCAGCAGCTTAGATAGCACAGACTACGAGCAGTACTTC	CASSLDSTDYEQYF
TRBJ2-1	TRBV4-3	many	-	TGCGCCAGCAGCCAAGGAGAGGGCCTGAGTAATGAGCAGTTCTTC	CASSQGEGLSNEQFF
TRBJ2-7	TRBV27	many	TRBD1	TGTGCCAGCAGTCGACTGACAGGGGGGTTCGGCGAGCAGTACTTC	CASSRLTGGFGEQYF
TRBJ2-1	TRBV20-1	many	TRBD2	TGCAGTGCTAGAGTGAGGCCGGGACTAGGGCCCCAAGAGCAGTTCTTC	CSARVRPGLGPQEQFF
TRBJ2-7	TRBV20-1	many	-	TGCAGTGCTAGAGATTCGCCGGGGCAGTACTTC	CSARDSPGQYF
TRBJ2-1	TRBV7-2	many	TRBD2	TGTGCCAGCAGAAGCGGGAGCTCCTACAATGAGCAGTTCTTC	CASRSGSSYNEQFF
TRBJ2-1	TRBV20-1	-	-	TGCAGTGCTAGTATTAGATCCCCAAGGGATGAGCAGTTCTTC	CSASIRSPRDEQFF
TRBJ2-7	TRBV20-1	many	TRBD2	TGCAGTGCTAGAGATGGTGCCGGGGGGATCGAGCAGTACTTC	CSARDGAGGIEQYF
TRBJ2-3	TRBV28	many	-	TGTGCCAGTCATAGCGGTCCTAGCACAGATACGCAGTATTTT	CASHSGPSTDTQYF
TRBJ1-1	TRBV7-2	many	-	TGTGCCAGCAGCTTAGCTTCAGATCCTTTCTTT	CASSLASDPFF
TRBJ2-7	TRBV29-1	many	-	TGCAGCGTTGAAGAAAGGCTCGGGGCTGAGCAGTACTTC	CSVEERLGAEQYF
TRBJ2-7	TRBV4-2	many	-	TGTGCCAGCAGCCAAGGTTCAGGGAGCTACGAGCAGTACTTC	CASSQGSGSYEQYF
TRBJ2-3	TRBV12-3/TRBV12-4	many	TRBD2	TGTGCCAGCAGGGGAGGGCCCGGCACAGATACGCAGTATTTT	CASRGGPGTDTQYF
TRBJ2-3	TRBV18	many	TRBD2	TGTGCCAGCTCACCACGGGCTAGCGGGAGGAGCACAGATACGCAGTATTTT	CASSPRASGRSTDTQYF
TRBJ2-2	TRBV7-8	few	TRBD2	TGTGCCAGCAGCCAAGGGACTAGCGGGAGCGGTACCGGGGAGCTGTTTTTT	CASSQGTSGSGTGELFF
TRBJ2-1	TRBV4-2	many	-	TGTGCCAGCAGCCAAACTAGGGAACGTGAGCAGTTCTTC	CASSQTREREQFF
TRBJ1-1	TRBV5-1	many	-	TGCGCCAGCAGCTTGGCCGGGAGAGGGGAGGTCACTGAAGCTTTCTTT	CASSLAGRGEVTEAFF
TRBJ2-3	TRBV29-1	many	-	TGCAGCTCCGACGGGGATACGCAGTATTTT	CSSDGDTQYF
TRBJ2-1	TRBV14	many	-	TGTGCCAGCAGCCAAGACAGGGGAGGCGGTGAGCAGTTCTTC	CASSQDRGGGEQFF
TRBJ2-3	TRBV5-1	many	-	TGCGCCAGCAGCTTGGGGATGCCAGATACGCAGTATTTT	CASSLGMPDTQYF
TRBJ1-5	TRBV23-1	many	-	TGCGCCAGCAGTCAATCGGGGGGACACAGCAATCAGCCCCAGCATTTT	CASSQSGGHSNQPQHF
TRBJ2-3	TRBV15	many	-	TGTGCCACCGGAGTTAGTGCAGATACGCAGTATTTT	CATGVSADTQYF
TRBJ2-5	TRBV5-1	-	-	TGCGCCAGCAGCTTACCCCCGCCAGGCCAAGAGACCCAGTACTTC	CASSLPPPGQETQYF
TRBJ2-1	TRBV19	-	-	TGTGCCAGTAGTATCGGACCGGCCGGGCAGTTCTTC	CASSIGPAGQFF
TRBJ2-1	TRBV28	many	TRBD2	TGTGCCAGCAGGGCGGGACTACTCCTCTACAATGAGCAGTTCTTC	CASRAGLLLYNEQFF
TRBJ2-1	TRBV9	many	TRBD2	TGTGCCAGCAGCGTCGCGGGAGATTCCTACAATGAGCAGTTCTTC	CASSVAGDSYNEQFF
TRBJ2-6	TRBV6-5	many	-	TGTGCCAGCAGTTACTCATCTGGGGCCAACGTCCTGACTTTC	CASSYSSGANVLTF
TRBJ2-5	TRBV6-1	many	TRBD1	TGTGCCAGCAGTAGGGACAGGGGGGCAGAGACCCAGTACTTC	CASSRDRGAETQYF
TRBJ1-3	TRBV7-2	many	-	TGTGCCAGCAGCTCACAGGTGGTCAACTCTGGAAACACCATATATTTT	CASSSQVVNSGNTIYF
TRBJ2-3	TRBV2	many	-	TGTGCCAGCAGTGGGCAGCGGAGCACAGATACGCAGTATTTT	CASSGQRSTDTQYF
TRBJ2-1	TRBV7-8	few	TRBD1	TGTGCCAGCAGCCTCCGGGACAGGGGGAGAAATGAGCAGTTCTTC	CASSLRDRGRNEQFF
TRBJ1-1	TRBV12-3/TRBV12-4	many	-	TGTGCCAGCAACTCGCCCGGAGGCGGGACTGAAGCTTTCTTT	CASNSPGGGTEAFF
TRBJ2-7	TRBV7-9	many	-	TGTGCCAGCAGCCCCCTCTCGACCTACGAGCAGTACTTC	CASSPLSTYEQYF
TRBJ1-1	TRBV9	-	-	TGTGCCAGCAGCGCGCCGGGGGGAAATGAAGCTTTCTTT	CASSAPGGNEAFF
TRBJ1-2	TRBV7-9	many	TRBD1	TGTGCCAGCAGCGGCACAGGGGGCTTGTATGGCTACACCTTC	CASSGTGGLYGYTF